Described below is a single TCR beta chain sequence and its context. Clones were sequenced by immunoSEQ multiplex PCR, and TCRdb holds only the in-frame ones, with some missing. The sample consists of tens of thousands of clones, approximately 89% of them appearing once. This record comes from a study of T cell responses to AZD1222 COVID-19 vaccine. The CDR3 extends over 15 amino acids. The receptor's source is an adult who received the AZD1222 COVID-19 vaccine. The material was peripheral blood, obtained 28 days after the second AZD1222 dose. This chain links TRBV21-1 with TRBJ1-5; the table's D gene call, TRBD1, was not cross checked with the DNA. TRBV21-1 is termed a pseudogene. The CDR3 spells CASSMLDSSNQPQHF. CDR3 DNA: TGTGCCAGCAGCATGTTGGACAGTAGCAATCAGCCCCAGCATTTT.